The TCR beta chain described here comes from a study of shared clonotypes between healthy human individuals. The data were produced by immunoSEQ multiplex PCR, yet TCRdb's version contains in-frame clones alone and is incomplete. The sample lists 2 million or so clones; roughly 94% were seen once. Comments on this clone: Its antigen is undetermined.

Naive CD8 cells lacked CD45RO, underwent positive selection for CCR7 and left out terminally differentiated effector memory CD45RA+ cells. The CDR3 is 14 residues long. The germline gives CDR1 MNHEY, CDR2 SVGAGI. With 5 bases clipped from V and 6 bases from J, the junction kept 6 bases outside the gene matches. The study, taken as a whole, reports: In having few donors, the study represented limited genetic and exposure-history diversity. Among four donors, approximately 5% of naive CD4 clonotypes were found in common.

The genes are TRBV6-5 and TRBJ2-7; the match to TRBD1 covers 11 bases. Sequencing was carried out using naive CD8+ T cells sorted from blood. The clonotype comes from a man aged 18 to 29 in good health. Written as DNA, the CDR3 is TGTGCCAGCAGTACTGGGACAGGGGGTTTCGAGCAGTACTTC. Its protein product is CASSTGTGGFEQYF.